This T cell receptor beta chain stems from a study of T cell responses to AZD1222 COVID-19 vaccine. Overall study findings and caveats: Among the donors, most were white British and more were female, and clonal diversity was possibly underestimated. Variant regions that are unmutated are reportedly the target of nearly half of spike-specific TCRs. Across spike, vaccine-associated CD4 TCRs were found, dominant at 160-218 and 743-854.

V was trimmed by 1 base and J by 3 bases, leaving 7 bases between them. Per germline, CDR1 SGHRS and CDR2 YFSETQ. The CDR3 totals 13 residues. TCRdb's table, derived via immunoSEQ multiplex PCR, lists solely in-frame clones and lacks some. The repertoire holds tens of thousands of clones, with just over 85% as singletons. In regard to this clone: Its antigen is not identified.

The source of this sequence is an adult in good health. Specimen: peripheral blood, collected on day 0 of AZD1222 vaccination. The rearrangement joins TRBV5-1 to TRBJ1-1, with unresolved D. CDR3 sequence (DNA): TGCGCCAGCAGCTTGAGTAGTGACACTGAAGCTTTCTTT. This encodes CASSLSSDTEAFF.